These T cell receptor beta chains were read from a single sample in a study of blood T cell repertoires in COVID-19. Libraries were prepared by immunoSEQ multiplex PCR; TCRdb keeps only in-frame clonotypes and omits some of them. The sample has around 120,000 clones; over 75% are singletons. The sample comprised peripheral blood. The receptors stem from a man aged 35 to 55 with active or convalescent COVID-19. Each CDR3 is given with its conserved first and last residue. The D gene is left open where the match is weak. Part of the rows lack a size; the others show once, few, many or a class for expanded clones.

V: TRBV7-2; J: TRBJ1-2; D: .; size: once; CDR3: CASSFREGGGYTF; DNA: TGTGCCAGCAGCTTTAGGGAGGGTGGAGGCTACACCTTC
V: TRBV6-4; J: TRBJ2-3; D: .; size: .; CDR3: CASSTERGTDTQYF; DNA: TGTGCCAGCAGTACGGAGCGGGGCACAGATACGCAGTATTTT
V: TRBV5-1; J: TRBJ2-3; D: TRBD2; size: .; CDR3: CASSERGGQGDTQYF; DNA: TGCGCCAGCAGCGAGCGGGGGGGCCAAGGAGATACGCAGTATTTT
V: TRBV19; J: TRBJ2-7; D: TRBD1; size: .; CDR3: CATASGTGAYEQYF; DNA: TGTGCCACCGCCTCCGGGACAGGGGCCTACGAGCAGTACTTC
V: TRBV27; J: TRBJ2-7; D: .; size: .; CDR3: CASSRTGKSSYEQYF; DNA: TGTGCCAGCAGCCGGACGGGGAAGAGCTCCTACGAGCAGTACTTC
V: TRBV5-1; J: TRBJ1-1; D: .; size: few; CDR3: CASSLVAVNTEAFF; DNA: TGCGCCAGCAGCTTAGTGGCGGTGAACACTGAAGCTTTCTTT
V: TRBV19; J: TRBJ2-5; D: TRBD2; size: .; CDR3: CASSILAGGLETQYF; DNA: TGTGCCAGTAGTATTCTAGCGGGGGGGCTGGAGACCCAGTACTTC
V: TRBV11-1; J: TRBJ2-5; D: .; size: .; CDR3: CASSLDWGPETQYF; DNA: TGTGCCAGCAGCTTAGATTGGGGCCCAGAGACCCAGTACTTC
V: TRBV9; J: TRBJ1-4; D: TRBD1; size: few; CDR3: CASSVARGLSEKLFF; DNA: TGTGCCAGCAGCGTCGCCAGGGGGCTTAGTGAAAAACTGTTTTTT
V: TRBV24-1; J: TRBJ2-2; D: TRBD1; size: once; CDR3: CATGTGNTGELFF; DNA: TGTGCCACGGGGACAGGGAACACCGGGGAGCTGTTTTTT
V: TRBV5-1; J: TRBJ2-5; D: TRBD2; size: few; CDR3: CASSRTSGGVTETQYF; DNA: TGCGCCAGCAGCAGGACTAGCGGGGGGGTTACAGAGACCCAGTACTTC
V: TRBV7-3; J: TRBJ2-7; D: .; size: .; CDR3: CASSPSGGPRPYEQYF; DNA: TGTGCCAGCAGCCCGAGCGGAGGGCCCCGTCCTTACGAGCAGTACTTC
V: TRBV2; J: TRBJ1-2; D: .; size: once; CDR3: CASRANTNYGYTF; DNA: TGTGCCAGCAGGGCAAATACTAACTATGGCTACACCTTC
V: TRBV11-3; J: TRBJ2-3; D: .; size: .; CDR3: CASSLVAGSDTQYF; DNA: TGTGCCAGCAGCTTAGTTGCAGGCTCAGATACGCAGTATTTT
V: TRBV6-5; J: TRBJ1-2; D: TRBD1; size: .; CDR3: CASTENRGRRGYTF; DNA: TGTGCCAGCACCGAAAACAGGGGGCGGCGCGGCTACACCTTC
V: TRBV7-2; J: TRBJ2-1; D: TRBD2; size: .; CDR3: CASSASGGVHNEQFF; DNA: TGTGCCAGCAGCGCGAGCGGGGGGGTCCACAATGAGCAGTTCTTC
V: TRBV19; J: TRBJ2-1; D: TRBD1; size: .; CDR3: CASSTQQGQSWNEQFF; DNA: TGTGCCAGTAGTACACAACAGGGGCAATCCTGGAATGAGCAGTTCTTC
V: TRBV7-2; J: TRBJ2-7; D: .; size: once; CDR3: CASSLTGSSYEQYF; DNA: TGTGCCAGCAGCTTAACGGGGTCATCCTACGAGCAGTACTTC
V: TRBV29-1; J: TRBJ2-5; D: .; size: .; CDR3: CSVGTSQETQYF; DNA: TGCAGCGTTGGCACAAGCCAAGAGACCCAGTACTTC
V: TRBV15; J: TRBJ1-2; D: .; size: .; CDR3: CATSSGGADSLGYTF; DNA: TGTGCCACCAGCTCGGGGGGGGCTGATTCGTTGGGCTACACCTTC
V: TRBV4-1; J: TRBJ2-3; D: .; size: .; CDR3: CASSQDKRGGSDTQYF; DNA: TGCGCCAGCAGCCAAGATAAAAGGGGGGGGAGCGATACGCAGTATTTT
V: TRBV28; J: TRBJ1-3; D: .; size: .; CDR3: CASLPGTKGNTIYF; DNA: TGTGCCAGCCTGCCCGGGACAAAGGGAAACACCATATATTTT
V: TRBV25-1; J: TRBJ2-3; D: TRBD1; size: .; CDR3: CASSRGTGTGVPDTQYF; DNA: TGTGCCAGCAGTAGAGGCACCGGGACAGGGGTTCCAGATACGCAGTATTTT
V: TRBV27; J: TRBJ1-5; D: .; size: .; CDR3: CASSLGWGEAQPQHF; DNA: TGTGCCAGCAGTTTAGGTTGGGGGGAGGCTCAGCCCCAGCATTTT
V: TRBV6-1; J: TRBJ1-1; D: .; size: .; CDR3: CASSEGWTVEAFF; DNA: TGTGCCAGCAGTGAAGGATGGACAGTTGAAGCTTTCTTT
V: TRBV10-2; J: TRBJ1-5; D: .; size: .; CDR3: CASRPAGTSGRYQPQHF; DNA: TGCGCCAGCAGGCCCGCGGGGACTTCGGGGCGGTATCAGCCCCAGCATTTT
V: TRBV3-1/TRBV3-2; J: TRBJ2-2; D: TRBD2; size: .; CDR3: CASTYNLAGGPGELFF; DNA: TGTGCCAGCACCTATAATCTAGCGGGGGGGCCCGGGGAGCTGTTTTTT
V: TRBV12-3/TRBV12-4; J: TRBJ1-1; D: TRBD1; size: .; CDR3: CASSYRGKDEAFF; DNA: TGTGCCAGCAGTTACAGGGGTAAGGATGAAGCTTTCTTT
V: TRBV7-8; J: TRBJ1-5; D: TRBD1; size: once; CDR3: CASSLSGTGSNQPQHF; DNA: TGTGCCAGCAGCTTAAGTGGGACAGGCTCGAATCAGCCCCAGCATTTT
V: TRBV9; J: TRBJ2-1; D: .; size: few; CDR3: CASSVEGLVNEQFF; DNA: TGTGCCAGCAGCGTGGAGGGCCTAGTCAATGAGCAGTTCTTC
V: TRBV3-1/TRBV3-2; J: TRBJ2-5; D: .; size: .; CDR3: CASSQVQGWTQYF; DNA: TGTGCCAGCAGCCAAGTCCAGGGTTGGACCCAGTACTTC
V: TRBV19; J: TRBJ1-1; D: .; size: .; CDR3: CASSWAGKGTEAFF; DNA: TGTGCCAGTAGTTGGGCAGGAAAGGGGACTGAAGCTTTCTTT
V: TRBV18; J: TRBJ1-2; D: TRBD1; size: .; CDR3: CASSPRRGQLPNYGYTF; DNA: TGTGCCAGCTCACCACGACGGGGACAGCTTCCTAACTATGGCTACACCTTC
V: TRBV5-1; J: TRBJ2-1; D: .; size: .; CDR3: CASSLSSVINEQFF; DNA: TGCGCCAGCAGCTTGTCGTCAGTCATCAATGAGCAGTTCTTC
V: TRBV30; J: TRBJ2-5; D: TRBD1; size: .; CDR3: CAWSGTGEVKTQYF; DNA: TGTGCCTGGAGTGGGACAGGAGAAGTGAAGACCCAGTACTTC
V: TRBV5-4; J: TRBJ2-6; D: TRBD2; size: .; CDR3: CASHGTSGELSGANVLTF; DNA: TGTGCCAGCCATGGGACTAGCGGGGAACTCTCTGGGGCCAACGTCCTGACTTTC
V: TRBV6-2/TRBV6-3; J: TRBJ2-5; D: TRBD1; size: .; CDR3: CASSRTGATQYF; DNA: TGTGCCAGCAGCCGAACAGGGGCGACCCAGTACTTC
V: TRBV3-1/TRBV3-2; J: TRBJ2-3; D: TRBD2; size: .; CDR3: CASSGGGGTDTQYF; DNA: TGTGCCAGCAGCGGCGGGGGGGGCACAGATACGCAGTATTTT